Below, one T cell receptor beta chain is given with its context. Antigen: not known. Germline is not matched at one junction end, which may reflect a read error. Additional DNA sequences in this sample encode the identical CDR3. Germline CDR1 MDHEN, CDR2 SYDVKM. The CDR3 covers 13 residues. Donors were healthy HIV-negative adults without recent acute infections or vaccinations. This sample is part of a study of shared clonotypes between healthy human individuals. Study details: Contributing individuals were two females and three males aged 18 to 49.

The data were produced by immunoSEQ multiplex PCR, yet TCRdb's version contains in-frame clones alone and is incomplete. The data hold approximately 530,000 clones, with about 96% observed a single time. Broader study findings: Some naive CD4 clonotypes, roughly 5%, turned up in common across several donors.

The clonotype originates from a woman aged 25 to 45 in good health. Sequenced input: naive CD4+ T cells sorted from blood. As for subset: CD45RA+ positively selected. The rearrangement uses TRBV28 and TRBJ2-7; no clear D. The chain's CDR3 is CASSLSPTYEQYF. Here the CDR3 DNA reads TGTGCCAGCAGTTTATCCCCAACCTATGAGCAGTACTTC. Together with reference TRBV28 and TRBJ2-7, the CDR3 gives the full variable domain: DVKVTQSSRYLVKRTGEKVFLECVQDMDHENMFWYRQDPGLGLRLIYFSYDVKMKEKGDIPEGYSVSREKKERFSLILESASTNQTSMYLCASSLSPTYEQYFGPGTRLTVT.